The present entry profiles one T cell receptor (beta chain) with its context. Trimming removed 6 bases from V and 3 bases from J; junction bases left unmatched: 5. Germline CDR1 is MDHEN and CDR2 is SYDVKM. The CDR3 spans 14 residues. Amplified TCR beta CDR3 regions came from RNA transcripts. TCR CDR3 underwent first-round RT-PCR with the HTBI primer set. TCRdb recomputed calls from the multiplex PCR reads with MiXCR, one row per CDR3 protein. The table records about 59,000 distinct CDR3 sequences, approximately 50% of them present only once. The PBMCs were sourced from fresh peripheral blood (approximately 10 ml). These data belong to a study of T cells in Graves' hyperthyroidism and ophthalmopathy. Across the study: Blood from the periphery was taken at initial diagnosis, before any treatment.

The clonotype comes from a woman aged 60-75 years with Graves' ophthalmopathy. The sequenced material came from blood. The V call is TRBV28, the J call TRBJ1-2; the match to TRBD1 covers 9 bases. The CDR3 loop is CASSLDRGYYGYTF. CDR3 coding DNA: TGTGCCAGCAGCCTTGACAGGGGGTACTATGGCTACACCTTC.